The 26 T cell receptor beta chains below were found in one sample sequenced in a study of blood T cell repertoires in COVID-19. The method was immunoSEQ multiplex PCR; TCRdb's version includes in-frame clones alone and lacks a portion of them. Here the sample spans some 170,000 clones, 82% being singletons. Sequenced material: peripheral blood. The receptor set was obtained from a woman aged 70-85 years with acute or convalescent COVID-19.

The V call is TRBV10-3, the J call TRBJ2-6; D perhaps matches TRBD1 (6 bases). Deletions cut 3 bases from V and 0 bases from J, with 6 bases between. Germline lookup yields CDR1 ENHRY and CDR2 SYGVKD. This CDR3 is 15 amino acids long. This chain's CDR3 is CAISEGGSGANVLTF. CDR3 DNA: TGTGCCATCAGTGAAGGGGGCTCTGGGGCCAACGTCCTGACTTTC.

Comments on this clone: The junction and the germline gene differ at one end; a read error may be behind it. The V call is TRBV5-1, the J call TRBJ2-1; 11 bases match TRBD2. Germline V gives CDR1 SGHRS, CDR2 YFSETQ. The CDR3 has 15 residues. The CDR3 region has the DNA TGCGCCAGCAGCTTGTTACTAGCGGGAGACAAAGAGCAGTTCTTC. It translates to CASSLLLAGDKEQFF.

The genes are TRBV6-1 and TRBJ1-3; TRBD1 agrees at 9 bases. Trimming at V came to 3 bases and at J to 8 bases, leaving 17 bases not matched to a gene. The CDR3 has 18 residues. Germline CDR1 reads MNHNS; CDR2 reads SASEGT. The CDR3 DNA is TGTGCCAGCAGTGACCGGGACAGGGTTCTTTTAAGGCGGCACACCATATATTTT. Translated, it gives CASSDRDRVLLRRHTIYF.

The rearrangement joins TRBV2 to TRBJ1-1; 8 bases are shared with TRBD1. The trim removed 2 bases at V and 9 bases at J, leaving 5 bases unmatched. The germline V gene encodes CDR1 SNHLY and CDR2 FYNNEI. This CDR3 region has 13 residues. CDR3 region: CASSEFDRGKAFF. The CDR3 nucleotides are TGTGCCAGCAGTGAATTTGACAGGGGTAAAGCTTTCTTT.

This clone was seen only a few times. The rearrangement joins TRBV5-4 to TRBJ1-6, with D possibly TRBD1 on 5 matching bases. The CDR3 spans 12 residues. Germline CDR1 SGHNT, CDR2 YYREEE (reference sequence). V lost 2 bases to trimming and J lost 8 bases, with 5 bases between them. CDR3 bases: TGTGCCAGCAGCTTACAGGATTCACCCCTCCACTTT. Amino acid sequence: CASSLQDSPLHF.

V and J are TRBV4-3 and TRBJ2-6; 8 bases agree with TRBD1. Germline V CDR1 and CDR2: LGHNA, YSLEER. The CDR3 spans 19 residues. V shed 0 bases, J shed 0 bases, and the junction held 7 bases outside the gene matches. The CDR3 reads CASSQDPGQAYSGANVLTF. CDR3 in DNA: TGCGCCAGCAGCCAAGACCCGGGACAGGCCTACTCTGGGGCCAACGTCCTGACTTTC.

There are a few counts of this clone. V is TRBV19 and J is TRBJ2-3; 10 bases are shared with TRBD2. The J segment lost 0 bases and the V segment lost 6 bases, leaving 6 bases of the junction unmatched. The CDR3 length is 16 residues. CDR1 and CDR2 from the germline V gene are LNHDA and SQIVND (reference sequence). The CDR3 spells CASSILTSGSTDTQYF. CDR3 bases: TGTGCCAGTAGCATACTGACTAGCGGGAGCACAGATACGCAGTATTTT.

V is TRBV4-2 and J is TRBJ2-1; 7 bases align to TRBD2. This CDR3 spans 14 amino acids. Losses at the gene ends were 0 bases for V and 7 bases for J; bases not matched to a gene: 3. Germline values: CDR1 LGHNA, CDR2 YNFKEQ. The CDR3 DNA follows: TGTGCCAGCAGCCAAGAACTAGCGTCTAATGAGCAGTTCTTC. It specifies CASSQELASNEQFF.

V is TRBV18 and J is TRBJ2-6; no clear D. From germline, CDR1 is KGHSH and CDR2 LQKENI. Trimming pared 3 bases from V and 1 base from J, leaving 13 bases between. This CDR3 is 17 amino acids long. The CDR3: CASSPSTRPSGANVLTF. The CDR3 DNA follows: TGTGCCAGCTCACCTTCGACAAGACCATCTGGGGCCAACGTCCTGACTTTC.

The chain joins TRBV7-2 to TRBJ1-2; a possible D gene is TRBD1 (6 bases). Germline V gene lookup returns CDR1 SGHTA and CDR2 FQGNSA. The CDR3 is 14 amino acids. Trimming removed 5 bases from V and 13 bases from J, with 23 bases in between. The CDR3 DNA follows: TGTGCCAGCAGCAAGAACAATCGACGGCGAGGGGGCACCTTC. It yields the protein CASSKNNRRRGGTF.

The rearrangement joins TRBV3-1 (or the pseudogene TRBV3-2) to TRBJ2-3, with TRBD2 matching 10 bases. V lost 4 bases to trimming and J lost 0 bases; unmatched junction nucleotides: 7. CDR3 length: 17 residues. Germline CDR1 is LGHDT and CDR2 is YNNKEL (reference sequence). The CDR3: CASSPKLAGPSTDTQYF. The CDR3 bases are TGTGCCAGCAGCCCAAAACTAGCGGGGCCTAGCACAGATACGCAGTATTTT.

The chain links TRBV25-1 to TRBJ1-6; the D is unclear. Trimming took 4 bases from V and 6 from J, leaving 7 bases between them. The CDR3 consists of 13 residues. Germline lookup yields CDR1 MGHDK and CDR2 SYGVNS. DNA of the CDR3: TGTGCCAGCAGTGGACGGGGTAATTCACCCCTCCACTTT. Protein sequence: CASSGRGNSPLHF.

The chain links TRBV28 to TRBJ1-3, with TRBD1 identical over 12 bases. V shed 7 bases and J 4 bases; nucleotides not matched to a gene: 8. Germline V gene lookup returns CDR1 MDHEN and CDR2 SYDVKM. The CDR3 loop spans 16 amino acids. Here the CDR3 DNA reads TGTGCCAGCACCGGGGACAGGGGGCGCCGGGGAAACACCATATATTTT. This gives the protein CASTGDRGRRGNTIYF.

This clone occurred a few times. The chain carries TRBV18 and TRBJ2-2, with 7 positions matching TRBD1. Germline CDR1 KGHSH, CDR2 LQKENI. This CDR3 has 15 residues. V lost 4 bases, J lost 3 bases, and 5 bases stayed unmatched. In DNA form, the CDR3 reads TGTGCCAGCTCACTAACAGGGGTGGACACCGGGGAGCTGTTTTTT. It encodes CASSLTGVDTGELFF.

There are a few counts of this clone. The chain links TRBV27 to TRBJ2-1; 10 positions match TRBD2. The CDR3 is made up of 16 amino acids. Germline V gene data show CDR1 as MNHEY and CDR2 as SMNVEV (reference sequence). Germline trimming cut 8 bases from V and 7 bases from J; bases unmatched to any gene: 14. The CDR3 loop reads CASFPWTSGLRNEQFF. CDR3 nucleotide sequence: TGTGCCAGCTTTCCCTGGACTAGCGGCCTCCGGAATGAGCAGTTCTTC.

CDR3 sequence reads: CASRDSSGGAQRGEQFF. As DNA, the CDR3 is TGTGCCAGCAGGGACTCTAGCGGGGGGGCCCAGCGCGGTGAGCAGTTCTTC. The V and J genes are TRBV5-4 and TRBJ2-1; 12 nucleotides match TRBD2. The CDR3 extends over 17 amino acids. Germline loops: CDR1 SGHNT, CDR2 YYREEE (reference sequence). The trim removed 5 bases at V and 9 bases at J, leaving 15 bases unmatched.

The chain employs TRBV12-3 or TRBV12-4 and TRBJ1-5, with D possibly matching TRBD1 (5 bases). Trimming took off 0 bases at V and 6 bases at J, with 6 bases between the two ends. The CDR3 is 13 amino acids. The CDR3 sequence is CASSLAGVQPQHF. The CDR3 DNA sequence: TGTGCCAGCAGTTTAGCAGGGGTTCAGCCCCAGCATTTT.

This clone was seen repeatedly, ten times or more. The chain uses TRBV7-9 and TRBJ2-7, with a tentative D call TRBD2 (6 bases). This CDR3 spans 14 amino acids. CDR1 and CDR2 (germline): SEHNR, FQNEAQ (reference sequence). V lost 5 bases and J lost 2, with 13 bases in between. CDR3 nucleotides: TGTGCCAGCAGCCCGGGGGACTCTCCCTACGAGCAGTACTTC. Translation gives CASSPGDSPYEQYF.

V gene TRBV28 combines with J gene TRBJ1-4, with 12 nucleotides matching TRBD1. The CDR3 has 18 amino acids. V was clipped by 1 base and J by 12 bases; unmatched bases: 15. Germline CDR1 MDHEN, CDR2 SYDVKM. This CDR3 reads CASSLSPYYRDRGRELFF. CDR3 in DNA: TGTGCCAGCAGTTTATCCCCTTACTACCGGGACAGGGGGCGTGAACTGTTTTTT.

This clone was counted a few times. This chain links TRBV7-9 with TRBJ2-1; possibly TRBD2 for D (5 bases). Germline CDR1 and CDR2: SEHNR and FQNEAQ (reference sequence). Trimming pared 1 base from V and 2 bases from J, leaving 9 bases between. The CDR3 contains 15 residues. CDR3 nucleotides: TGTGCCAGCAGCTTAGGGAGCGGTCCCTACAATGAGCAGTTCTTC. As protein: CASSLGSGPYNEQFF.

This clone was detected only a few times. V usage is TRBV2 and J usage is TRBJ1-4, with D maybe TRBD1 (5 bases). The V and J ends lost 7 bases and 4 bases respectively, with 10 bases between them. Germline CDR1 and CDR2: SNHLY and FYNNEI. This CDR3 comprises 13 residues. CDR3 bases: TGTGCCAGCACGCAGGGCTTTAATGAAAAACTGTTTTTT. It codes for CASTQGFNEKLFF.

This clone occurred once. The chain joins TRBV6-6 to TRBJ1-1; 8 bases match TRBD1. The J segment lost 0 bases and the V segment lost 5 bases, leaving 5 bases of the junction unmatched. The germline CDR1 and CDR2 sequences are MNHNY and SVGAGI (reference sequence). The CDR3 has 15 residues. The CDR3 spells CASSARDRMNTEAFF. In DNA form, the CDR3 reads TGTGCCAGCAGTGCGAGGGACAGGATGAACACTGAAGCTTTCTTT.

The V call is TRBV7-9, the J call TRBJ2-7; D gene ambiguous. CDR3 size: 12 residues. Trimming removed 5 bases from V and 4 bases from J, with 9 bases in between. Germline V lookup: CDR1 SEHNR, CDR2 FQNEAQ (reference sequence). The CDR3 DNA reads as TGTGCCAGCAGCCCCTCGGGTTACGAGCAGTACTTC. It codes for CASSPSGYEQYF.

This clone was seen once. V and J are TRBV9 and TRBJ2-1; the match to TRBD2 covers 9 bases. The CDR3 has 15 amino acids. The germline V gene encodes CDR1 SGDLS and CDR2 YYNGEE. V trimming: 4 bases; J trimming: 3 bases; junction bases outside the gene matches: 5. Here the CDR3 reads CASSSGTSNYNEQFF. CDR3 sequence (DNA): TGTGCCAGCAGCTCAGGGACTAGCAACTACAATGAGCAGTTCTTC.

This chain connects TRBV7-2 to TRBJ2-3; D unresolved. V was trimmed by 1 base and J by 2 bases, leaving 10 bases between them. The germline V gene has CDR1 SGHTA and CDR2 FQGNSA. This CDR3 contains 15 residues. CDR3 protein: CASSLVARTTDTQYF. In DNA form, the CDR3 reads TGTGCCAGCAGCTTAGTGGCCAGAACCACAGATACGCAGTATTTT.

This clone was detected only a few times. The J gene is TRBJ1-2, the V gene TRBV6-1; no clear D gene. Germline-derived CDR1 and CDR2 are MNHNS and SASEGT. V lost 2 bases to trimming and J lost 8 bases, with 15 bases between them. The CDR3 is made up of 14 amino acids. The CDR3: CASSEINSVGGYTF. The CDR3 bases are TGTGCCAGCAGTGAAATTAACAGTGTTGGAGGCTACACCTTC.